A single sample is the source of the 11 T cell receptor beta chains below, sequenced in a study of T cell changes during pregnancy in multiple sclerosis. TCRdb keeps only in-frame clones here, not all; method: immunoSEQ multiplex PCR. The data hold about 120,000 clones, with approximately 94% observed a single time. Sequenced here: peripheral blood, sampled before pregnancy. Every receptor here comes from a female donor with multiple sclerosis, enrolled in a pregnancy study.

Written as DNA, the CDR3 is TGTGCCAGCCTAGGGGACCTAGCGGGGATGTACAATGAGCAGTTCTTC. It specifies CASLGDLAGMYNEQFF. The gene calls are TRBV7-9 and TRBJ2-1; 9 bases fit TRBD2. The CDR3 is 16 residues long. Per the germline V gene, CDR1 is SEHNR and CDR2 is FQNEAQ (reference sequence). The J segment lost 4 bases and the V segment lost 8 bases, leaving 12 bases of the junction unmatched.

The J gene is TRBJ2-7, the V gene TRBV5-4; TRBD1 aligns across 8 bases. Germline V gene data show CDR1 as SGHNT and CDR2 as YYREEE (reference sequence). This CDR3 is 16 amino acids long. The ends lost 0 bases at V and 0 bases at J; junction bases unmatched: 5. The CDR3 sequence: CASSLAGQGPSYEQYF. The CDR3 DNA sequence: TGTGCCAGCAGCTTGGCCGGACAGGGCCCCTCCTACGAGCAGTACTTC.

This clone occurred a few times. The chain recombines TRBV5-1 with TRBJ2-1, with a weak D call TRBD2 (6 bases). The germline V and J ends were trimmed by 3 bases and 4 bases, with 20 bases remaining between them. CDR1 and CDR2 from the germline V gene are SGHRS and YFSETQ. The CDR3 runs to 17 residues. The CDR3 region has the DNA TGCGCCAGCAGCTGGGGGGTCCCTAGCGCTATGTACAATGAGCAGTTCTTC. Amino acid sequence: CASSWGVPSAMYNEQFF.

This rearrangement joins TRBV2 to TRBJ2-1, with D possibly TRBD2 on 5 matching bases. Per the germline V gene, CDR1 is SNHLY and CDR2 is FYNNEI. V was pared by 4 bases and J by 9 bases, with 10 bases between. This CDR3 has 12 amino acids. CDR3 sequence: CASSVFSGEQFF. For the CDR3, the DNA is TGTGCCAGCAGTGTCTTCAGCGGTGAGCAGTTCTTC.

This sequence joins TRBV20-1 and TRBJ1-1; possible D gene TRBD1, 6 bases. V shed 7 bases and J shed 4 bases, with 10 bases lying between them. The CDR3 loop spans 11 amino acids. Looked up from germline, CDR1 is DFQATT and CDR2 is SNEGSKA (reference sequence). This CDR3 is CSVAGATEAFF. The CDR3 bases are TGCAGTGTTGCGGGGGCCACTGAAGCTTTCTTT.

The chain recombines TRBV5-1 with TRBJ2-5; 7 positions match TRBD1. The CDR3 extends over 14 amino acids. V was pared by 3 bases and J by 3 bases, with 5 bases of the junction left unmatched. Germline V CDR1 and CDR2: SGHRS, YFSETQ. CDR3 loop: CASSSRQGKETQYF. The CDR3, as DNA: TGCGCCAGCAGCTCCCGACAGGGAAAAGAGACCCAGTACTTC.

This chain connects TRBV19 to TRBJ1-1; TRBD1 agrees at 7 bases. The junction had 9 bases not matched to a gene; V was cut back by 4 bases and J by 4 bases. The CDR3 runs to 15 residues. The V gene's germline CDR1 is LNHDA and CDR2 SQIVND (reference sequence). The CDR3: CASSRLGGGGTEAFF. The CDR3 region has the DNA TGTGCCAGTAGTAGATTAGGAGGGGGCGGCACTGAAGCTTTCTTT.

This chain uses TRBV10-3 with TRBJ2-1; TRBD2 might be the D (5 bases). V was clipped by 6 bases and J by 6 bases, with 9 bases between them. CDR1 ENHRY and CDR2 SYGVKD come from the germline V gene. This CDR3 spans 12 amino acids. CDR3: CAIRTGSNEQFF. In DNA, the CDR3 is TGTGCCATCAGAACGGGGTCCAATGAGCAGTTCTTC.

This chain uses TRBV28 with TRBJ1-2; D is ambiguous. CDR1 and CDR2 from the germline V gene are MDHEN and SYDVKM. The CDR3 is 13 amino acids. Trimming pared 5 bases from V and 0 bases from J, leaving 7 bases between. The CDR3 sequence is CASSLGANYGYTF. The DNA for the CDR3 is TGTGCCAGCAGTCTCGGAGCTAACTATGGCTACACCTTC.

The chain uses TRBV5-5 and TRBJ2-7; weak D call: TRBD2 (6 bases). Germline V CDR1 and CDR2: SGHKS, YYEKEE (reference sequence). Trimming took 1 base from V and 3 from J, leaving 20 bases between them. This CDR3 contains 17 residues. Written as DNA, the CDR3 is TGTGCCAGCAGCTTGAGGGAGGACATCTGGGCAGGCTACGAGCAGTACTTC. It codes for CASSLREDIWAGYEQYF.

This chain links TRBV30 with TRBJ1-1; D remains unclear. CDR3 length equals 11 residues. V was cut by 3 bases and J by 7 bases, with 9 bases left in between. Looked up from germline, CDR1 is GTSNPN and CDR2 is SVGIG (reference sequence). The CDR3 sequence: CAWSAPGEAFF. CDR3 coding DNA: TGTGCCTGGAGCGCCCCGGGTGAAGCTTTCTTT.